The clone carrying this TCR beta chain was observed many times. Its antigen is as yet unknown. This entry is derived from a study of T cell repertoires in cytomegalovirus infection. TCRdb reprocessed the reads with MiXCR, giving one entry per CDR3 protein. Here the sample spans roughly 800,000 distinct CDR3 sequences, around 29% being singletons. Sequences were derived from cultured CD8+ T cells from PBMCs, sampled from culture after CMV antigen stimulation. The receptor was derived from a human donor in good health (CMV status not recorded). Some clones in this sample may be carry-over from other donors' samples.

DNA for the CDR3: TGTGCCAGCAGTTACTGGGGCTCTAACTATGGCTACACCTTC. Protein: CASSYWGSNYGYTF. The chain employs TRBV5-4 and TRBJ1-2, with D maybe TRBD1 (5 bases). The germline V gene has CDR1 SGHNT and CDR2 YYREEE (reference sequence). With 5 bases removed from V and 0 bases from J, the gap between germline ends came to 11 bases. This CDR3 comprises 14 residues.